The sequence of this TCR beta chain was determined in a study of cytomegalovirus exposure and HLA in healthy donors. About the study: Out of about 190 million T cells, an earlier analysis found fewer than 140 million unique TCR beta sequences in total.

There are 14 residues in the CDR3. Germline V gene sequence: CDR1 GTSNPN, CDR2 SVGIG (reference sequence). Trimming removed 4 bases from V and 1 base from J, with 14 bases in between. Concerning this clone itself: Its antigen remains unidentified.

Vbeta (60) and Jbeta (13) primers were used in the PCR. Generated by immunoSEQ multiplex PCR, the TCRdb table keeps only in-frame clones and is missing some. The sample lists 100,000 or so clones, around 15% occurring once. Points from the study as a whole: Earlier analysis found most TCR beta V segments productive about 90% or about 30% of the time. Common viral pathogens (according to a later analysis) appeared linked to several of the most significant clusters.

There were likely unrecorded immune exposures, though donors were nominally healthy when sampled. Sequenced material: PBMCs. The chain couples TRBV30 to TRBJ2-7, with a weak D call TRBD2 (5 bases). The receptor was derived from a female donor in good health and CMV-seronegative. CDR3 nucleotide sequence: TGTGCCTGGATGAGGGCGCTGGGGTCCTACGAGCAGTACTTC. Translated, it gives CAWMRALGSYEQYF. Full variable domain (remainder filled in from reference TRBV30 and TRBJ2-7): SQTIHQWPATLVQPVGSPLSLECTVEGTSNPNLYWYRQAAGRGLQLLFYSVGIGQISSEVPQNLSASRPQDRQFILSSKKLLLSDSGFYLCAWMRALGSYEQYFGPGTRLTVT.